The clone carrying this T cell receptor beta chain was observed a few times. The antigen is undetermined. The sample belongs to a study of cytomegalovirus exposure and HLA in healthy donors. Study conclusions and caveats: TCR beta V- and J-gene trimming was later associated with a missense DCLRE1C variant. The study designated 164 TCR beta chains cytomegalovirus-associated. Both high specificity and high sensitivity reportedly marked the classifier's diagnosis of cytomegalovirus status.

Primers included in the PCR were 60 Vbeta and 13 Jbeta primers. Method: immunoSEQ multiplex PCR; TCRdb's copy keeps in-frame clones and lacks some. The table includes 100,000 or so clones, about four fifths detected once. All the people who gave samples were healthy bone marrow donors. The specimen was PBMCs. This sequence was found in a man aged 25 to 45 in good health and CMV-seropositive.

The DNA of the CDR3 is TGTGCCAGCGGACTCCGGGACAGGGGCAATGAGCAGTTCTTC. Encoded protein: CASGLRDRGNEQFF. The rearrangement links TRBV21-1 to TRBJ2-1; TRBD1 reflects the table's D call only, with no check against the DNA. TRBV21-1 is described as a pseudogene. The length of the CDR3 is 14 residues.